A few counts support the clone carrying this T cell receptor (beta chain). Its antigen remains unidentified. Among the donors, all were healthy bone marrow donors. These data originate in a study of cytomegalovirus exposure and HLA in healthy donors. Notes on the study in general: Overall, about 160 TCR beta chains were annotated as cytomegalovirus-associated. In a later analysis, at a false discovery rate of 0.05, about 17,000 TCR beta sequences matched HLA alleles.

The PCR was carried out with 60 Vbeta primers and 13 Jbeta primers. The data were produced by immunoSEQ multiplex PCR, yet TCRdb's version contains in-frame clones alone and is incomplete. The sample consists of under 150,000 clones, around 77% of them appearing once. The sequenced sample was PBMCs. The clonotype comes from a woman aged 45 to 65 in good health and CMV-seronegative.

The CDR3 DNA sequence: TGTGCCAGTAGTAACCGGGACAGCCAAAGGGACGAGCAGTACTTC. It codes for CASSNRDSQRDEQYF. The chain couples TRBV19 to TRBJ2-7, with 7 bases lining up with TRBD1. CDR3 length: 15 residues. Germline loops: CDR1 LNHDA, CDR2 SQIVND (reference sequence). With 4 bases clipped from V and 5 bases from J, the junction kept 11 bases outside the gene matches.